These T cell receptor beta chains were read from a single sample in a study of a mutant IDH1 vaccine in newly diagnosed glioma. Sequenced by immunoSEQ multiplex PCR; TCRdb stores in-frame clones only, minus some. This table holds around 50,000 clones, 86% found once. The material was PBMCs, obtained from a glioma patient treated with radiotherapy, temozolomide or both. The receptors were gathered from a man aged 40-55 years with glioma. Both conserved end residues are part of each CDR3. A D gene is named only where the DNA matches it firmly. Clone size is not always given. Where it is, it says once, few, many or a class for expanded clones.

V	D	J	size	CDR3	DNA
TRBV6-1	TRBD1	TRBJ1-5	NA	CASSADRGHQHF	TGTGCCAGCAGCGCGGACAGGGGGCACCAGCATTTT
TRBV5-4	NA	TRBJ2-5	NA	CASSLATRETQYF	TGTGCCAGCAGCTTGGCAACCCGGGAGACCCAGTACTTC
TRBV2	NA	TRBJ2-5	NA	CASNNPPLGETQYF	TGTGCCAGCAATAATCCCCCCTTGGGAGAGACCCAGTACTTC
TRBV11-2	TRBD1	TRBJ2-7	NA	CASSSIRDRVYEQYF	TGTGCCAGCAGCTCAATCCGGGACAGGGTTTACGAGCAGTACTTC
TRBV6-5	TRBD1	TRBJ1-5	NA	CASRPDRGGNQPQHF	TGTGCCAGCAGACCTGACAGGGGTGGCAATCAGCCCCAGCATTTT
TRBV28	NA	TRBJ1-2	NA	CASSNDVNYGYTF	TGTGCCAGCAGTAACGACGTTAACTATGGCTACACCTTC
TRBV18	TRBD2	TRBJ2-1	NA	CASSSFSGRARNEQFF	TGTGCCAGCTCATCGTTCAGCGGGAGGGCTCGGAATGAGCAGTTCTTC
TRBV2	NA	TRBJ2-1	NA	CASPETSYNEQFF	TGTGCCAGCCCAGAGACTAGCTACAATGAGCAGTTCTTC
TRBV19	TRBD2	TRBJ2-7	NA	CASSAGGSYEQYF	TGTGCCAGTAGTGCGGGAGGGTCCTACGAGCAGTACTTC
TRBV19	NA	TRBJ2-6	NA	CASTLGGRGSGANVLTF	TGTGCCAGTACCTTGGGGGGTCGAGGCTCTGGGGCCAACGTCCTGACTTTC
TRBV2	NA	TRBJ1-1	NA	CASGTRSTEAFF	TGTGCCAGCGGGACCCGAAGCACTGAAGCTTTCTTT
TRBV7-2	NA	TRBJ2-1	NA	CASSFGGLNEQFF	TGTGCCAGCAGCTTCGGGGGCCTCAATGAGCAGTTCTTC
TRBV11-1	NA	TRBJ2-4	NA	CASSLLGIQYF	TGTGCCAGCAGTCTATTAGGAATTCAGTACTTC
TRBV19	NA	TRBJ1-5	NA	CASSRPLENSNQPQHF	TGTGCCAGTAGTAGACCCTTGGAGAATAGCAATCAGCCCCAGCATTTT
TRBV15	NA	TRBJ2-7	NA	CATSSQTAYSYEQYF	TGTGCCACCAGCAGTCAGACAGCCTACTCCTACGAGCAGTACTTC
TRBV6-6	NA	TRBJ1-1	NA	CASSYQGIAFF	TGTGCCAGCAGTTACCAGGGGATCGCTTTCTTT
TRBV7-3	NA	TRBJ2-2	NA	CASSPQASDTGELFF	TGTGCCAGCAGCCCGCAGGCCTCCGACACCGGGGAGCTGTTTTTT
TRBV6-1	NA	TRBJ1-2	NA	CASRTGTPYGYTF	TGTGCCAGCCGTACCGGGACACCGTATGGCTACACCTTC
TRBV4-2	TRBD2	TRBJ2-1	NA	CASSQDRAGGQINEQFF	TGTGCCAGCAGCCAAGATCGAGCGGGAGGCCAAATCAATGAGCAGTTCTTC
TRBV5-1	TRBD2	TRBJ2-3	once	CASRYSGMNTDTQYF	TGCGCCAGCAGATATAGCGGGATGAACACAGATACGCAGTATTTT
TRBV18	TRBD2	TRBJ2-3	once	CASSPPSSGTDTQYF	TGTGCCAGCTCACCACCGTCTAGCGGGACCGATACGCAGTATTTT
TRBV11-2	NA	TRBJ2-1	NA	CASSSTSARFF	TGTGCCAGCAGCAGCACCTCGGCGCGGTTCTTC
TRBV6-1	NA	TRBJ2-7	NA	CASSGRLVKNEQYF	TGTGCCAGCAGTGGAAGACTAGTCAAGAACGAGCAGTACTTC
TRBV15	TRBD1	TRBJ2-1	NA	CATSRATGIYNEQFF	TGTGCCACCAGCAGAGCGACAGGGATCTACAATGAGCAGTTCTTC
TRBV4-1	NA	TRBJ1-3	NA	CASSPFPPGSGNTIYF	TGCGCCAGCAGCCCCTTTCCACCCGGCTCTGGAAACACCATATATTTT
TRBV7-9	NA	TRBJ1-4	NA	CASSLAGRPGEKLFF	TGTGCCAGCAGCTTAGCGGGGCGCCCTGGTGAAAAACTGTTTTTT
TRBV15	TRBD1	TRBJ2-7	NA	CATSSSRAGGGYEQYF	TGTGCCACCAGCAGCTCCCGGGCAGGGGGTGGGTACGAGCAGTACTTC
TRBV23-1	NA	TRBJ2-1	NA	CASSPISPLYNEQFF	TGCGCCAGCAGTCCAATCTCACCCTTATACAATGAGCAGTTCTTC
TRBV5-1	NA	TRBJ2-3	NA	CASSLDFGGSDTQYF	TGCGCCAGCAGCTTGGATTTCGGGGGTTCAGATACGCAGTATTTT
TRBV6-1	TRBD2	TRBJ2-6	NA	CASSEPAGGTAGANVLTF	TGTGCCAGCAGTGAACCAGCGGGAGGGACCGCTGGGGCCAACGTCCTGACTTTC
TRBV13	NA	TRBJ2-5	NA	CASSLRSRETQYF	TGTGCCAGCAGCTTAAGGTCTCGGGAGACCCAGTACTTC
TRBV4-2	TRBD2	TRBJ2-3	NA	CASSSRGGWTDTQYF	TGTGCCAGCAGCAGCCGGGGGGGTTGGACAGATACGCAGTATTTT
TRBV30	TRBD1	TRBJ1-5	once	CAWIPGKPRDRDRNQPQHF	TGTGCCTGGATACCAGGCAAACCCCGGGACAGGGATCGCAATCAGCCCCAGCATTTT
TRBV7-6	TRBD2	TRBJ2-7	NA	CASSLGLAGTKNSYEQYF	TGTGCCAGCAGCTTGGGTTTAGCGGGAACTAAAAACTCCTACGAGCAGTACTTC
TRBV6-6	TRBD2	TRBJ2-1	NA	CASSRLAGNNEQFF	TGTGCCAGCAGCCGACTAGCGGGTAACAATGAGCAGTTCTTC
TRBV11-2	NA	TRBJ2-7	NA	CASSTVRFEQYF	TGTGCCAGCAGCACAGTCAGGTTCGAGCAGTACTTC
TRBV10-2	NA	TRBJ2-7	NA	CASSLAFYEQYF	TGCGCCAGCAGTCTAGCGTTTTACGAGCAGTACTTC
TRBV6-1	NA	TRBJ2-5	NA	CASSDPGPEETQYF	TGTGCCAGCAGTGATCCGGGGCCTGAAGAGACCCAGTACTTC
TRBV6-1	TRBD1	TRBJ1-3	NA	CASSVPGQGSGNTIYF	TGTGCCAGCAGTGTACCGGGACAGGGCTCTGGAAACACCATATATTTT
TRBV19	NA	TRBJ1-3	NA	CASSMNGRVAVASGNTIYF	TGTGCCAGTAGTATGAATGGGAGGGTAGCAGTCGCTTCTGGAAACACCATATATTTT
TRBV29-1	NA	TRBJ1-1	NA	CSVAGVAEAFF	TGCAGCGTGGCCGGCGTGGCTGAAGCTTTCTTT
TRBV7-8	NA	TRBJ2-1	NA	CASSYRRGLREQFF	TGTGCCAGCAGCTACCGGAGGGGGCTGAGGGAGCAGTTCTTC
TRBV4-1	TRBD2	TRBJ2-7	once	CASSLTLSGSYEQYF	TGCGCCAGCAGCCTCACCCTTAGCGGGAGCTACGAGCAGTACTTC
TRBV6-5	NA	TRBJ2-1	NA	CASSYGPPGYNEQFF	TGTGCCAGCAGTTACGGCCCCCCCGGGTACAATGAGCAGTTCTTC
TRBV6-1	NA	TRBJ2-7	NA	CASSEGGTAYEQYF	TGTGCCAGCAGTGAAGGCGGGACCGCCTACGAGCAGTACTTC
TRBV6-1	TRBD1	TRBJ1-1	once	CASSRTGTGTGAFF	TGTGCCAGCAGTCGAACCGGGACAGGGACTGGAGCTTTCTTT
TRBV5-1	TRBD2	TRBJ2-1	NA	CASSRLADNNEQFF	TGCGCCAGCAGCCGACTAGCGGATAACAATGAGCAGTTCTTC
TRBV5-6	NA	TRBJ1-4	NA	CASRRVPGELFF	TGTGCCAGCAGAAGGGTACCCGGGGAACTGTTTTTT